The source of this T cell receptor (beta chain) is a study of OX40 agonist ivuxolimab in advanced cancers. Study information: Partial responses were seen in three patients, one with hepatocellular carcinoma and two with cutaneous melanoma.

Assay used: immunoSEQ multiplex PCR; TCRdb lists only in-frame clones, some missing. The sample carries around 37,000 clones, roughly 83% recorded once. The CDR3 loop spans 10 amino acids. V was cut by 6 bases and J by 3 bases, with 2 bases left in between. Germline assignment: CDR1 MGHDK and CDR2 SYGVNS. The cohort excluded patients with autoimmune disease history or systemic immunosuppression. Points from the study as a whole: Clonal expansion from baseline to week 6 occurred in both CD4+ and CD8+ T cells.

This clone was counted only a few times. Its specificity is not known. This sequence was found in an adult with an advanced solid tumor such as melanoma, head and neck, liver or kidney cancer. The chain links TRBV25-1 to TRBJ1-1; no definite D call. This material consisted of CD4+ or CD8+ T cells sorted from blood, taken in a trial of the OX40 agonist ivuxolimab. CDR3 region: CASRDTEAFF. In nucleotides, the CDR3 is TGTGCCAGCAGGGACACTGAAGCTTTCTTT.